A selection of T cell receptor beta chains follows, all from one sample in a study of blood T cell repertoires in COVID-19. The table came from immunoSEQ multiplex PCR; TCRdb's copy has only in-frame clones and leaves some out. The repertoire includes under 130,000 clones, 85% to 90% of them detected once, and 32% sits in the top ten. The sequenced sample was peripheral blood. The origin of the receptors is a woman older than 75 with acute or convalescent COVID-19. The CDR3 runs from the conserved cysteine through the conserved F or W.

TRBV2	TRBJ2-3	CASRDHGSRVTQYF
TRBV5-4	TRBJ2-3	CASSDGTGYTDTQYF
TRBV10-3	TRBJ2-5	CATTEPGQGRETQYF
TRBV24-1	TRBJ2-1	CATSDPGLAGGTNSYNEQFF
TRBV20-1	TRBJ2-3	CSASRLAGDRDTQYF
TRBV4-1	TRBJ2-5	CASSQDSGAGSWETQYF
TRBV3-1/TRBV3-2	TRBJ1-4	CASSQDSRGQHEKLFF
TRBV28	TRBJ2-5	CASSLANWETQYF
TRBV12-3/TRBV12-4	TRBJ1-6	CASRRTGYSPLHF
TRBV9	TRBJ2-3	CASSPRLETDTQYF
TRBV7-2	TRBJ2-2	CASSSRRKATGELFF
TRBV27	TRBJ2-7	CASRRTGVGYEQYF
TRBV3-1/TRBV3-2	TRBJ2-5	CASRGLAGTNWETQYF
TRBV9	TRBJ1-6	CASSVEVTGGSPLHF
TRBV7-2	TRBJ2-5	CASSFSGSETQYF
TRBV19	TRBJ2-7	CASSGTGAYEQYF
TRBV19	TRBJ1-1	CASSQEQRTGEAFF
TRBV15	TRBJ1-2	CATSIAGGGSNYGYTF
TRBV28	TRBJ1-2	CGTGGQRGYTF
TRBV29-1	TRBJ2-7	CSVEVAGGLYEQYF
TRBV7-7	TRBJ2-5	CASSPRSGGGETQYF
TRBV4-3	TRBJ1-1	CASSRGTGGTEAFF
TRBV5-6	TRBJ1-2	CASSSTSRGLYGYTF
TRBV10-3	TRBJ2-5	CAISESRKQETQYF
TRBV11-2	TRBJ2-5	CASSYQGQKFQETQYF
TRBV6-5	TRBJ1-5	CASRPTADSNQPQHF
TRBV28	TRBJ1-6	CASSSRWGGSPLHF